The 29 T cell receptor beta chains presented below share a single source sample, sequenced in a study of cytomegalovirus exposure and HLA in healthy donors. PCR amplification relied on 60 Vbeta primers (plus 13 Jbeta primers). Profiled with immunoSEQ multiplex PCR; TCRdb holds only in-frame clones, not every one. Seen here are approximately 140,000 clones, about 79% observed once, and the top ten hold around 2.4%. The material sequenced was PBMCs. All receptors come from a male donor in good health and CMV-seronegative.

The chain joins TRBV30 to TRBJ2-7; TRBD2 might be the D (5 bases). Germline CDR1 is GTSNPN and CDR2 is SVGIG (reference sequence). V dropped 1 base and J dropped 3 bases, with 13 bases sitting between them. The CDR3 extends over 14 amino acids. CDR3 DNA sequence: TGTGCCTGGAGTGCACTCGGACTTAACTACGAGCAGTACTTC. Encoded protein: CAWSALGLNYEQYF.

The CDR3 protein is CASSPDRTYGYTF. CDR3 DNA: TGTGCCAGCAGCCCCGACAGAACCTATGGCTACACCTTC. The chain is built from TRBV7-8 and TRBJ1-2, with a tentative D call TRBD1 (5 bases). The CDR3 sequence is 13 residues long. V was cut by 5 bases and J by 4 bases, with 11 bases left in between. CDR1 is SGHVS and CDR2 is FQNEAQ in the germline V gene.

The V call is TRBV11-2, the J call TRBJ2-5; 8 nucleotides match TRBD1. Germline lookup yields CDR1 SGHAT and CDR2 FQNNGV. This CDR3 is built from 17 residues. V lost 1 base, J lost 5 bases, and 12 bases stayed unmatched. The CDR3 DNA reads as TGTGCCAGCAGCTTAGGACCCCTCAGGGGGCCGTTGGAGACCCAGTACTTC. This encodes CASSLGPLRGPLETQYF.

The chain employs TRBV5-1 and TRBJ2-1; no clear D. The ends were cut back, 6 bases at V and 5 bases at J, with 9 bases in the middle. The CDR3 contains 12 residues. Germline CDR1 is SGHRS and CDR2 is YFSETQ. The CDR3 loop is CASNFLDNEQFF. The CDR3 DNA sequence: TGCGCCAGCAATTTCCTAGACAATGAGCAGTTCTTC.

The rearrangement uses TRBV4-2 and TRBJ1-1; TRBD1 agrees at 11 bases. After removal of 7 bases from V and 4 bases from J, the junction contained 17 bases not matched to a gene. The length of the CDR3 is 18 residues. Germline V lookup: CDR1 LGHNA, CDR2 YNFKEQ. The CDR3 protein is CASNSRDRGFAALTEAFF. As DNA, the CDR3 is TGTGCCAGCAACAGTCGGGACAGGGGGTTCGCTGCTCTCACTGAAGCTTTCTTT.

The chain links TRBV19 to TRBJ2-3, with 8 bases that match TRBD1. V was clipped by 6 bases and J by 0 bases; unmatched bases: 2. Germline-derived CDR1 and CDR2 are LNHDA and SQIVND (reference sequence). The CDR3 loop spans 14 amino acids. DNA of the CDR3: TGTGCCAGTAGGACAGGGGCTAGCACAGATACGCAGTATTTT. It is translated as CASRTGASTDTQYF. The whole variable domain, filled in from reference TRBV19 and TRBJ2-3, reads DGGITQSPKYLFRKEGQNVTLSCEQNLNHDAMYWYRQDPGQGLRLIYYSQIVNDFQKGDIAEGYSVSREKKESFPLTVTSAQKNPTAFYLCASRTGASTDTQYFGPGTRLTVL.

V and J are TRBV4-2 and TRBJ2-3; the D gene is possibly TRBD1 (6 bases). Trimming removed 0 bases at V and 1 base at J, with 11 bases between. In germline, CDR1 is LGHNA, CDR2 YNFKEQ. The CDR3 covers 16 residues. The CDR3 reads CASSQDFRTGTDTQYF. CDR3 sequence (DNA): TGTGCCAGCAGCCAAGATTTTCGGACAGGCACAGATACGCAGTATTTT.

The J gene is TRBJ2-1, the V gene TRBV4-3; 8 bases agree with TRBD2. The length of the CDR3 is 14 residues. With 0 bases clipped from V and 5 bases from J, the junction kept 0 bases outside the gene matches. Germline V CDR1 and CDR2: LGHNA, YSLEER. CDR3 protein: CASSQELADNEQFF. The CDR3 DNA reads TGCGCCAGCAGCCAAGAACTAGCGGACAATGAGCAGTTCTTC.

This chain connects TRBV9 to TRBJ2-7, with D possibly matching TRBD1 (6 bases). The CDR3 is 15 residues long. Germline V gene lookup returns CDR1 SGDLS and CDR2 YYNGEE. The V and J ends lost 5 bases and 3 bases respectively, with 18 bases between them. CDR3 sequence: CASSPPGQSFYEQYF. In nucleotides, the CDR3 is TGTGCCAGCAGTCCTCCTGGACAGTCGTTCTACGAGCAGTACTTC.

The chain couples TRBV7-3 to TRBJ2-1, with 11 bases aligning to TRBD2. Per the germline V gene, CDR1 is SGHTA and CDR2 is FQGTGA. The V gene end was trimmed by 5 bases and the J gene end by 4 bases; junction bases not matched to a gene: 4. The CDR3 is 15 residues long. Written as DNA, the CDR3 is TGTGCCAGCAGCCGGGGACTAGCGGAGTACAATGAGCAGTTCTTC. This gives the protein CASSRGLAEYNEQFF.

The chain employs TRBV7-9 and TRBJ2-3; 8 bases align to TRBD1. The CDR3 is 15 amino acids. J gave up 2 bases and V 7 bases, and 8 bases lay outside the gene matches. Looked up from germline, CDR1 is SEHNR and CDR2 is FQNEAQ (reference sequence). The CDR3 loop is CASTATGGFTDTQYF. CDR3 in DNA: TGTGCCAGCACCGCCACAGGGGGGTTCACAGATACGCAGTATTTT.

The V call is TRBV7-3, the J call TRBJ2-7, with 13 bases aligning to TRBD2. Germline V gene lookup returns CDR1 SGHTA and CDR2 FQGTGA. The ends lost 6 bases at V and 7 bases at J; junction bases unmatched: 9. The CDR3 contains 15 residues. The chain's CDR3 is CASSSGLAGVGEQYF. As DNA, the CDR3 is TGTGCCAGCAGTTCTGGACTAGCGGGAGTAGGGGAGCAGTACTTC.

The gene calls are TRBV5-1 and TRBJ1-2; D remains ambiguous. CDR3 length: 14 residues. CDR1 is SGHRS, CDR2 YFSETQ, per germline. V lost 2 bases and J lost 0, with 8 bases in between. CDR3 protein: CASSFSSANYGYTF. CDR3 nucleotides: TGCGCCAGCAGCTTCTCCTCGGCTAACTATGGCTACACCTTC.

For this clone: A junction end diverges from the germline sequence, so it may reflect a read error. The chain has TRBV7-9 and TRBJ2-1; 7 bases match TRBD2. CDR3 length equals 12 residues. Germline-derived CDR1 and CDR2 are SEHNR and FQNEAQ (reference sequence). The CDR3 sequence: CASSTPGREQFF. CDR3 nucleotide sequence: TGTGCCAGCAGCACCCCGGGGCGGGAGCAATTCTTC.

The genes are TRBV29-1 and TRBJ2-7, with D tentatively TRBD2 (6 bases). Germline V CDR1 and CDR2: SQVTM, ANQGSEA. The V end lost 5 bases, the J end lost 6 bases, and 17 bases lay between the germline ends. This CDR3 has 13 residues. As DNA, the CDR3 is TGCAGCGTTTATGCCCCCGGGACTGTCGAGCAGTACTTC. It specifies CSVYAPGTVEQYF.

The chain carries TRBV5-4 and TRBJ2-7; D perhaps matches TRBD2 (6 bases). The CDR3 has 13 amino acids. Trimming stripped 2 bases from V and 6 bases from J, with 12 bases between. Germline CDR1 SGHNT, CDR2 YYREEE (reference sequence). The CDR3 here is CASSFLAGSEQYF. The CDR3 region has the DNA TGTGCCAGCAGCTTTCTTGCGGGAAGCGAGCAGTACTTC.

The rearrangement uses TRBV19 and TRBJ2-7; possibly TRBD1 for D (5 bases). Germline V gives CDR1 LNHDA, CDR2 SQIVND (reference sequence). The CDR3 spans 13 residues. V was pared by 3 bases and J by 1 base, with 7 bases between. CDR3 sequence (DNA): TGTGCCAGTAGTATTACAGGTTCCTACGAGCAGTACTTC. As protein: CASSITGSYEQYF.

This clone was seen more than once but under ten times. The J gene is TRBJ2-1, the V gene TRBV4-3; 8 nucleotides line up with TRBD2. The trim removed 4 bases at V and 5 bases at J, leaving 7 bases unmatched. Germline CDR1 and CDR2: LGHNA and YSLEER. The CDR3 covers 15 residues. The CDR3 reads CASSRATSANNEQFF. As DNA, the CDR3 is TGCGCCAGCAGCCGCGCGACTAGCGCGAACAATGAGCAGTTCTTC.

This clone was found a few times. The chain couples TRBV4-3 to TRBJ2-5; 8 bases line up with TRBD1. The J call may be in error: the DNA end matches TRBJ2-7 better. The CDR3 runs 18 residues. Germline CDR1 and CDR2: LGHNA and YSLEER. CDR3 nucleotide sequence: TGCGCCAGCAGCCAAGGATTAGGTGCAGGGGGCCGGAACGACGAGCAGTACTTC. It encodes CASSQGLGAGGRNDEQYF.

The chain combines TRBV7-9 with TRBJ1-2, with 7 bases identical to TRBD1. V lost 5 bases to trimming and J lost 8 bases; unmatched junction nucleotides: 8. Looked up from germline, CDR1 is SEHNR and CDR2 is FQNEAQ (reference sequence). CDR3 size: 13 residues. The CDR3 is CASSRQGWGGYTF. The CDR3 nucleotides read TGTGCCAGCAGCCGACAGGGTTGGGGGGGCTACACCTTC.

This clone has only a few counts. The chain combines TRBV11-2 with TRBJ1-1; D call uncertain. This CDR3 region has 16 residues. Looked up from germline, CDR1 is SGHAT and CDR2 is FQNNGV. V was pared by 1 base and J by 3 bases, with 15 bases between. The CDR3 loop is CASSLGVLGGHTEAFF. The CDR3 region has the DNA TGTGCCAGCAGCTTAGGTGTCCTGGGAGGGCACACTGAAGCTTTCTTT.

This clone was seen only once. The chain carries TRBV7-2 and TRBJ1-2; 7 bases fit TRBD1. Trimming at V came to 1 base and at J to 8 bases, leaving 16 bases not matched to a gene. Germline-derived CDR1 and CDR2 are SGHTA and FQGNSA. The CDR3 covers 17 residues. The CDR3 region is CASSLDSPIRQGRGYTF. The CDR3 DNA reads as TGTGCCAGCAGCTTAGACAGTCCTATTCGACAGGGTCGGGGCTACACCTTC.

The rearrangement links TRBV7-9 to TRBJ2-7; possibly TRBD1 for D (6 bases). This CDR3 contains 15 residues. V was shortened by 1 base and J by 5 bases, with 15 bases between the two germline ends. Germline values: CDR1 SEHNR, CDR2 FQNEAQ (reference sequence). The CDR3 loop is CASSLVGNRVDEQYF. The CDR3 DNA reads TGTGCCAGCAGCTTAGTAGGAAACAGGGTTGACGAGCAGTACTTC.

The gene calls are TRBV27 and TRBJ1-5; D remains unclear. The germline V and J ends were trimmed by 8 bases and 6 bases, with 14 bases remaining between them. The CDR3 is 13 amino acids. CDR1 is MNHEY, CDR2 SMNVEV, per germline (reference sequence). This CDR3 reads CASGTAARQPQHF. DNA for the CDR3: TGTGCCAGCGGAACCGCGGCTCGTCAGCCCCAGCATTTT.

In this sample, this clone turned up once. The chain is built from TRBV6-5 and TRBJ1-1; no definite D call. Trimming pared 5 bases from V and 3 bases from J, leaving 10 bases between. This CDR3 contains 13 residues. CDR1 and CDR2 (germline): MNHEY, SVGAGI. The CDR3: CASSERQDTEAFF. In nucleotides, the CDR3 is TGTGCCAGCAGTGAGAGACAAGACACTGAAGCTTTCTTT.

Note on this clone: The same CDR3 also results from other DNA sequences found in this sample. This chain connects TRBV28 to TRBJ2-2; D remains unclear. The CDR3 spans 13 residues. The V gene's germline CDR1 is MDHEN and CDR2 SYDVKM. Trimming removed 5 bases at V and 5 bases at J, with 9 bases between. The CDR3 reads CASSPGGTGELFF. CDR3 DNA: TGTGCCAGCAGTCCAGGTGGGACCGGGGAGCTGTTTTTT.

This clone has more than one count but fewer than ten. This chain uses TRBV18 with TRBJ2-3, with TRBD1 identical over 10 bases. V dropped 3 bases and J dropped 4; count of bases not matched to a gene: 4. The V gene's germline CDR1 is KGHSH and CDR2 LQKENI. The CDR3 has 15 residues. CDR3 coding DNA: TGTGCCAGCTCACCCAGAGGGACAGGGGCAGATACGCAGTATTTT. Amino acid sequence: CASSPRGTGADTQYF.

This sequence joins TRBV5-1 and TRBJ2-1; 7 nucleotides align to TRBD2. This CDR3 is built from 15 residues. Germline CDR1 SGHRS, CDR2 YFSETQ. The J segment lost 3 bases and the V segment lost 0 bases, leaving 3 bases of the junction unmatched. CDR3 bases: TGCGCCAGCAGCTTGGCTAGCGGCCTCTACAATGAGCAGTTCTTC. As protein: CASSLASGLYNEQFF.

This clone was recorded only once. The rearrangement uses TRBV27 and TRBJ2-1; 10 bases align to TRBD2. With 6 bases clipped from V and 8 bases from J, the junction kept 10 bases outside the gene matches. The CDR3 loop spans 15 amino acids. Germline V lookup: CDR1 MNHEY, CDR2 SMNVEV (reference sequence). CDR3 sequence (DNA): TGTGCCAGCAGCTTGGCGGCTAGCGGGAGCTATGAGCAGTTCTTC. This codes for CASSLAASGSYEQFF.